One and the same sample provided the 4 T cell receptor beta chains below, sequenced in a study of identical twins. One entry per CDR3 protein results from TCRdb running MiXCR on the 5' RACE reads. The sample yields 700,000 to 950,000 distinct CDR3 sequences, around an eighth seen once. These data were also filed under a second study, of yellow fever vaccine responses in identical twins.

Sequencing used PBMCs. The receptors were sampled from a young woman in good health.

This clonotype came up many times. This sequence joins TRBV28 and TRBJ2-3, with a weak D call TRBD2 (6 bases). CDR3 size: 14 residues. Germline V lookup: CDR1 MDHEN, CDR2 SYDVKM. With 3 bases removed from V and 0 bases from J, the gap between germline ends came to 7 bases. CDR3 residues: CASSLRGSTDTQYF. DNA for the CDR3: TGTGCCAGCAGTTTGCGGGGCAGCACAGATACGCAGTATTTT.

The chain uses TRBV18 and TRBJ2-4, with D tentatively TRBD2 (5 bases). This CDR3 contains 16 residues. Per the germline V gene, CDR1 is KGHSH and CDR2 is LQKENI. Trimming left V 3 bases short and J 2 bases short, with 14 bases between. CDR3 loop: CASSPREGASKNIQYF. The DNA of the CDR3 is TGTGCCAGCTCACCTAGAGAGGGAGCTTCCAAAAACATTCAGTACTTC. The whole variable domain, remainder taken from reference TRBV18 and TRBJ2-4, is NAGVMQNPRHLVRRRGQEARLRCSPMKGHSHVYWYRQLPEEGLKFMVYLQKENIIDESGMPKERFSAEFPKEGPSILRIQQVVRGDSAAYFCASSPREGASKNIQYFGAGTRLSVL.

The chain joins TRBV5-5 to TRBJ2-5; a weak D match, TRBD1 (5 bases). The CDR3 has 15 residues. Germline lookup yields CDR1 SGHKS and CDR2 YYEKEE (reference sequence). Deletions cut 4 bases from V and 0 bases from J, with 13 bases between. The DNA of the CDR3 is TGTGCCAGCAGCCAGGGTTTTTACGACCAAGAGACCCAGTACTTC. Its protein product is CASSQGFYDQETQYF.

V is TRBV14 and J is TRBJ2-4, with no clear D. Germline V gene data show CDR1 as SGHDN and CDR2 as FVKESK. The CDR3 consists of 13 residues. V was clipped by 4 bases and J by 2 bases, with 6 bases between them. CDR3 DNA sequence: TGTGCCAGCAGCCGGCAGACCAAAAACATTCAGTACTTC. It yields the protein CASSRQTKNIQYF. The full variable domain, with the rest looked up from reference TRBV14 and TRBJ2-4, is EAGVTQFPSHSVIEKGQTVTLRCDPISGHDNLYWYRRVMGKEIKFLLHFVKESKQDESGMPNNRFLAERTGGTYSTLKVQPAELEDSGVYFCASSRQTKNIQYFGAGTRLSVL.